Listed here is a single T cell receptor (beta chain). Its antigen is undetermined. This sample was included in a study of response to subunit inactivated influenza vaccine. Whole-study results and caveats: Authors suggested each seasonal flu vaccination may recruit only limited numbers of new T cells.

V lost 7 bases and J lost 5, with 12 bases in between. The CDR3 contains 11 residues. CDR1 is SQVTM and CDR2 is ANQGSEA in the germline V gene. Using its own MiXCR run on the RT-PCR reads, TCRdb lists one record per CDR3 protein. The table shows about 310,000 distinct CDR3 sequences, with around 22% occurring only once. This clonotype was sampled from a man between 50 and 69 years old who received an inactivated influenza vaccine. The V and J genes are TRBV29-1 and TRBJ2-7; D unresolved. Sample: PBMCs from blood, taken 21 months after vaccination. In DNA form, the CDR3 reads TGCAGCGCACAATGGGGTCACGAGCAGTACTTC. It codes for CSAQWGHEQYF.